The rows below give T cell receptor beta chains drawn from one sample of a study of cytomegalovirus exposure and HLA in healthy donors. Measured with immunoSEQ multiplex PCR; TCRdb has only the in-frame clones, and not every one. The sample contains over 150,000 clones, approximately 69% of which appear only once. Sequenced input: PBMCs. These receptors were obtained from a man aged 30 to 39 in good health and CMV-seronegative. CDR3s include the opening cysteine and the closing phenylalanine or tryptophan. D genes are given only for firm matches. Clone size, where shown, is once, few, many, or a class for clones that have expanded.

DNA: TGTGCCAGCAGCGATCGGACAGGGGGCTATTCACCCCTCCACTTT
CDR3: CASSDRTGGYSPLHF
V: TRBV7-9
J: TRBJ1-6
size: once
D: TRBD1

DNA: TGCGCCAGCAGCGCCAGGGGGCTAGGGTTTGTGGACTATGGCTACACCTTC
CDR3: CASSARGLGFVDYGYTF
V: TRBV5-1
J: TRBJ1-2
size: -
D: TRBD1

DNA: TGTGCCAGTAGTACTAGCGGGGGGCCCTACGAGCAGTACTTC
CDR3: CASSTSGGPYEQYF
V: TRBV19
J: TRBJ2-7
size: -
D: TRBD2

DNA: TGCGCCAGCAGCCTTCTAGCGGGGAACAATGAGCAGTTCTTC
CDR3: CASSLLAGNNEQFF
V: TRBV4-3
J: TRBJ2-1
size: -
D: TRBD2

DNA: TGCGCCAGCAGCCACCGGGACAGGGTGGGAGAGACCCAGTACTTC
CDR3: CASSHRDRVGETQYF
V: TRBV4-3
J: TRBJ2-5
size: few
D: TRBD1

DNA: TGCGCCAGCAGCAACGGACAGGGCGACTATGGCTACACCTTC
CDR3: CASSNGQGDYGYTF
V: TRBV5-1
J: TRBJ1-2
size: -
D: TRBD1

DNA: TGCAGCGTTGAAGACGGACTAGCGGGGAAAAACACCGGGGAGCTGTTTTTT
CDR3: CSVEDGLAGKNTGELFF
V: TRBV29-1
J: TRBJ2-2
size: -
D: TRBD2

DNA: TGTGCCAGTAGGTACTCTTATGGCTACACCTTC
CDR3: CASRYSYGYTF
V: TRBV19
J: TRBJ1-2
size: -
D: -

DNA: TGCGCCAGCAGGCCCGGGGACAGGGGATACGAGCAGTACTTC
CDR3: CASRPGDRGYEQYF
V: TRBV5-1
J: TRBJ2-7
size: -
D: TRBD1

DNA: TGCGCCAGCAGCTCGTCGGGGAACACTGAAGCTTTCTTT
CDR3: CASSSSGNTEAFF
V: TRBV5-1
J: TRBJ1-1
size: -
D: -